This is a list of T cell receptor beta chains from one sample in a study of blood T cell repertoires in COVID-19. Clones were read by immunoSEQ multiplex PCR, and TCRdb kept only the in-frame ones, dropping some. The table records a few hundred thousand clones, around nine tenths of them present only once. The sample was peripheral blood. Receptors were obtained from a young woman with COVID-19, enrolled during active disease. Each CDR3 is given without its conserved first and last residue.

V gene,CDR3 protein
TRBV3-1/TRBV3-2,ASSRDRTWNSPLH
TRBV11-2,ASSLESGIVNNEQF
TRBV5-1,ASSGRETQY
TRBV5-5,ASSSAPEENEQF
TRBV9,ASRSTGGLDTQY
TRBV7-9,ASSLTASSGANVLT
TRBV3-1/TRBV3-2,ASSHSKKQTGKNSPLH
TRBV6-6,ASSLGHPSYEQY
TRBV27,ASSPGDGATGYT
TRBV7-2,ASSLSGYTGELF
TRBV28,ASRDSGQGNYGYT
TRBV5-1,ASSLGASTYNEQF
TRBV18,ASSPVGETEAF
TRBV4-1,ASSQVHGQDEQY
TRBV28,ASSWTEGLGEKLF
TRBV27,ASSLQGPGEQY
TRBV18,ASSPALDSEAF
TRBV7-9,ASSLGAPASPTEAF
TRBV7-2,ASSLSSLQVPHYGYT
TRBV6-1,ASSESLPGGTDTQY
TRBV5-5,ASQRGQGAFTDTQY
TRBV12-3/TRBV12-4,ASSLQVGTEAF
TRBV7-8,ASSSLQGAWDEQY
TRBV19,ASSIAGTDTQY
TRBV4-1,ASSQGADGYT
TRBV19,ASSIGGPIQY
TRBV11-3,ASSLGPDTQY
TRBV4-2,ASSQVPGQGAF
TRBV4-1,ASSTGGGAYEQY
TRBV5-1,ASSLTGTDTQY
TRBV2,ASSDGLAGQETQY
TRBV5-6,ASSFQGTDTQY
TRBV19,ASSIWVDSYGYT
TRBV28,ASSLSPSGSTSTDTQY
TRBV13,ASSLVRYNEQF
TRBV29-1,SVDLNYGYT
TRBV5-1,ASSLIGGPNNEQF
TRBV9,ASSAGQGGTDTQY
TRBV24-1,ATRPRTSGGSNNEQF
TRBV27,ASSSTGAVVRREKLF
TRBV28,ASSLSSGGFSYEQY
TRBV5-4,ASYFSSTRPPGGEQF
TRBV4-1,ASSQGSSGGAGETQY
TRBV6-6,ASSYEALRTLH
TRBV6-5,ASAGGETQY
TRBV5-4,ASVVSGEDTQY
TRBV3-1/TRBV3-2,ASSKGGNTIY
TRBV21-1,ARFPGTSGIDIQY
TRBV5-1,ASSFTGTVNEQF
TRBV10-2,ASFRGNEQF